Listed here are 19 T cell receptor beta chains from one sample, sequenced in a study of blood T cell repertoires in COVID-19. Some clones are missing from TCRdb's copy, which holds only in-frame ones; the method was immunoSEQ multiplex PCR. The data hold approximately 500,000 clones, with 88% observed a single time. The source material was PBMCs or T cells enriched from blood (not recorded which). The receptor set was obtained from a woman between 35 and 50 years old who had recovered from COVID-19.

This clone came up a few times. The chain carries TRBV11-3 and TRBJ1-1; possible D gene TRBD1, 6 bases. There are 17 residues in the CDR3. V shed 3 bases and J shed 0 bases, with 17 bases lying between them. CDR1 and CDR2 from the germline V gene are SGHNT and YENEEA. This chain's CDR3 is CASSLSWDIIMNTEAFF. The DNA for the CDR3 is TGTGCCAGCAGCTTGAGTTGGGACATCATCATGAACACTGAAGCTTTCTTT.

This chain links TRBV7-9 with TRBJ2-3; 14 nucleotides align to TRBD2. Trimming took 5 bases from V and 4 from J; bases not matched to a gene: 5. This CDR3 spans 16 amino acids. The germline V gene encodes CDR1 SEHNR and CDR2 FQNEAQ (reference sequence). The CDR3 DNA reads TGTGCCAGCAGCCCCCAGGGACTAGCGGGAGCAGATACGCAGTATTTT. Its protein product is CASSPQGLAGADTQYF.

The chain joins TRBV7-2 to TRBJ2-3, with 8 positions matching TRBD2. V was pared by 1 base and J by 2 bases, with 5 bases of the junction left unmatched. The CDR3 runs 16 residues. The germline V gene has CDR1 SGHTA and CDR2 FQGNSA. The CDR3 reads CASSLGLAGYTDTQYF. Here the CDR3 DNA reads TGTGCCAGCAGCTTAGGGTTAGCGGGGTACACAGATACGCAGTATTTT.

V and J are TRBV6-1 and TRBJ1-1, with D uncertain. The CDR3 covers 13 residues. Germline V lookup: CDR1 MNHNS, CDR2 SASEGT. V was shortened by 1 base and J by 7 bases, with 10 bases between the two germline ends. This chain's CDR3 is CASSEVRQVEAFF. The CDR3 DNA is TGTGCCAGCAGTGAAGTAAGGCAGGTTGAAGCTTTCTTT.

The genes are TRBV5-8 and TRBJ2-7; 8 positions agree with TRBD1. Germline lookup yields CDR1 SGHTS and CDR2 YDEGEE. The CDR3 extends over 16 amino acids. V shed 3 bases, J shed 1 base, and the junction held 9 bases outside the gene matches. This chain's CDR3 is CASSSPGRGQSYEQYF. CDR3 DNA sequence: TGTGCCAGCAGCTCACCCGGCAGGGGGCAGTCCTACGAGCAGTACTTC.

The chain joins TRBV15 to TRBJ1-6, with TRBD1 as a possible D gene (6 bases). Germline CDR1 is LNHNV and CDR2 is YYDKDF (reference sequence). This CDR3 contains 17 residues. Trimming left V 0 bases short and J 9 bases short, with 18 bases between. The CDR3 coding sequence is TGTGCCACCAGCAGAGATATTTGGGACACGGCTAGTTCACCCCTCCACTTT. Its protein product is CATSRDIWDTASSPLHF. Variable domain in full (rest from reference TRBV15 and TRBJ1-6): DAMVIQNPRYQVTQFGKPVTLSCSQTLNHNVMYWYQQKSSQAPKLLFHYYDKDFNNEADTPDNFQSRRPNTSFCFLDIRSPGLGDTAMYLCATSRDIWDTASSPLHFGNGTRLTVT.

CDR3 residues: CAAPGGSGNTIYF. For the CDR3, the DNA is TGTGCCGCGCCGGGGGGCTCTGGAAACACCATATATTTT. V and J are TRBV6-5 and TRBJ1-3; possible D gene TRBD1, 5 bases. The CDR3 has 13 residues. The germline V gene encodes CDR1 MNHEY and CDR2 SVGAGI. Between the trimmed V and J ends, which lost 11 bases and 0 bases, there was a span of 11 bases.

The V and J genes are TRBV30 and TRBJ2-5; 7 nucleotides align to TRBD1. Germline lookup yields CDR1 GTSNPN and CDR2 SVGIG (reference sequence). The CDR3 covers 14 residues. V shed 3 bases and J 5 bases; nucleotides not matched to a gene: 9. The CDR3 loop is CAWSPEQGLETQYF. For the CDR3, the DNA is TGTGCCTGGAGCCCAGAACAGGGGCTGGAGACCCAGTACTTC.

This sequence joins TRBV6-5 and TRBJ2-7, with 13 positions matching TRBD2. V lost 6 bases and J lost 3; bases outside the gene matches: 2. This CDR3 contains 14 residues. CDR1 and CDR2 from the germline V gene are MNHEY and SVGAGI. The CDR3 loop is CASRLAGGDYEQYF. The CDR3 DNA is TGTGCCAGCAGACTAGCGGGAGGGGACTACGAGCAGTACTTC.

This clone was found a few times. This sample includes further DNA sequences coding for the same CDR3. CDR3 residues: CASSPGTPNTEAFF. CDR3 nucleotides: TGTGCCAGCTCACCAGGGACACCAAACACTGAAGCTTTCTTT. The chain carries TRBV18 and TRBJ1-1; D may be TRBD1 (6 bases). The CDR3 consists of 14 residues. Trimming removed 2 bases from V and 2 bases from J, with 9 bases in between. From germline, CDR1 is KGHSH and CDR2 LQKENI.

The genes are TRBV11-2 and TRBJ1-4; D not resolved. This CDR3 has 14 residues. Per the germline V gene, CDR1 is SGHAT and CDR2 is FQNNGV. The V end lost 5 bases, the J end lost 5 bases, and 12 bases lay between the germline ends. The CDR3 loop is CASSPRVRNEKLFF. The CDR3 DNA reads TGTGCCAGCAGCCCGAGGGTGAGGAATGAAAAACTGTTTTTT.

This chain connects TRBV29-1 to TRBJ2-3, with 11 nucleotides matching TRBD2. V dropped 3 bases and J dropped 0; count of bases not matched to a gene: 5. Germline CDR1 SQVTM, CDR2 ANQGSEA. CDR3 size: 16 residues. For the CDR3, the DNA is TGCAGCGTTGAGATTAGCGGGAGGGTTAGCACAGATACGCAGTATTTT. Its translation is CSVEISGRVSTDTQYF.

J is TRBJ2-3 and V is TRBV4-1; TRBD1 aligns across 7 bases. The CDR3 contains 14 residues. The germline V gene has CDR1 MGHRA and CDR2 YSYEKL. Germline trimming cut 4 bases from V and 2 bases from J; bases unmatched to any gene: 3. The chain's CDR3 is CASSLDRATDTQYF. The CDR3 nucleotides are TGCGCCAGCAGCCTAGACAGGGCCACAGATACGCAGTATTTT.

This clone was recorded many times. At the DNA level, this CDR3 is encoded by other sequences in the same sample as well. The chain carries TRBV25-1 and TRBJ1-2; unclear D gene. This CDR3 is 12 amino acids long. CDR1 is MGHDK and CDR2 is SYGVNS in the germline V gene. The ends were cut back, 3 bases at V and 8 bases at J, with 10 bases in the middle. CDR3 sequence (DNA): TGTGCCAGCAGTGATCGTGTGGGCGGCTACACCTTC. It encodes CASSDRVGGYTF.

The genes are TRBV28 and TRBJ2-1; D unclear. Germline V gene data show CDR1 as MDHEN and CDR2 as SYDVKM. Trimming removed 6 bases at V and 3 bases at J, with 15 bases between. The CDR3 loop spans 15 amino acids. CDR3 DNA sequence: TGTGCCAGCAGCCCGCAATCCTACTACTACAATGAGCAGTTCTTC. This encodes CASSPQSYYYNEQFF.

The CDR3 bases are TGTGCCAGCAGTGAATTTGAGGACTATGGCTACACCTTC. Translation: CASSEFEDYGYTF. This chain joins TRBV6-1 and TRBJ1-2; D gene uncertain. CDR1 is MNHNS, CDR2 SASEGT, per germline. V lost 2 bases and J lost 3, with 7 bases in between. The CDR3 is made up of 13 amino acids.

The chain couples TRBV5-6 to TRBJ1-4; maybe TRBD1 (5 bases). This CDR3 has 15 amino acids. V shed 4 bases and J shed 0 bases, with 10 bases lying between them. Germline V gives CDR1 SGHDT, CDR2 YYEEEE. CDR3 bases: TGTGCCAGCAGCCAAGGGGCCGCAACTAATGAAAAACTGTTTTTT. This sequence encodes CASSQGAATNEKLFF.

This chain connects TRBV5-4 to TRBJ2-1; 8 nucleotides align to TRBD1. The CDR3 has 15 residues. Germline CDR1 reads SGHNT; CDR2 reads YYREEE (reference sequence). With 3 bases clipped from V and 4 bases from J, the junction kept 6 bases outside the gene matches. DNA for the CDR3: TGTGCCAGCAGCTCTGGACAGGGTCATTACAATGAGCAGTTCTTC. Encoded protein: CASSSGQGHYNEQFF.

The chain recombines TRBV6-5 with TRBJ1-1; the D is unclear. The germline CDR1 and CDR2 sequences are MNHEY and SVGAGI. The V gene lost 6 bases and the J gene lost 5 bases, with 16 bases spanning the gap. The length of the CDR3 is 14 residues. Here the CDR3 reads CASSPVGVTTEAFF. The DNA for the CDR3 is TGTGCCAGCAGCCCCGTCGGGGTAACGACTGAAGCTTTCTTT.